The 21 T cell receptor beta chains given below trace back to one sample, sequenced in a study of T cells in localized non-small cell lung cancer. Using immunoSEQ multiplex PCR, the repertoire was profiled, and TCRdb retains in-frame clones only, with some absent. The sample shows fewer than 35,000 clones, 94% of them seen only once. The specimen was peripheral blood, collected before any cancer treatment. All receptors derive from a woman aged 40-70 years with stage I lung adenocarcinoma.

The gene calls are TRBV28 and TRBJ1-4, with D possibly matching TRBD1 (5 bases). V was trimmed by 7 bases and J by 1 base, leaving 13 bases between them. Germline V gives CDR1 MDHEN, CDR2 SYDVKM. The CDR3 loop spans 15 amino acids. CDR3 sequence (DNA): TGTGCCAGCACCCCCCGAAGGGGAACTAATGAAAAACTGTTTTTT. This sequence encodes CASTPRRGTNEKLFF.

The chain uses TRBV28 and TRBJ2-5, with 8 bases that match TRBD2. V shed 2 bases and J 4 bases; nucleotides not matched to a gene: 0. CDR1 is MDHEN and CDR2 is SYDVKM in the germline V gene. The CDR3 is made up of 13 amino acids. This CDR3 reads CASSLLAGETQYF. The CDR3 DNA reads TGTGCCAGCAGTTTACTAGCGGGAGAGACCCAGTACTTC.

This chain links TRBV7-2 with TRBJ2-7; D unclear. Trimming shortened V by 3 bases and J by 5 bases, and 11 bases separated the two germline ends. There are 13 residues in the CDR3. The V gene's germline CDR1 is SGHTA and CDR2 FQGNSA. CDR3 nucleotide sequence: TGTGCCAGCAGCTTTTACTTATCAGACGAGCAGTACTTC. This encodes CASSFYLSDEQYF.

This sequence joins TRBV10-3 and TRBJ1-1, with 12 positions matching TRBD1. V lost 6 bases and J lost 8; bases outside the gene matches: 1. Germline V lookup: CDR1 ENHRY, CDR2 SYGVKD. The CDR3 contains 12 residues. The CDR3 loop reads CAIRGQGAEAFF. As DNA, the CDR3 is TGTGCCATCAGGGGACAGGGGGCCGAAGCTTTCTTT.

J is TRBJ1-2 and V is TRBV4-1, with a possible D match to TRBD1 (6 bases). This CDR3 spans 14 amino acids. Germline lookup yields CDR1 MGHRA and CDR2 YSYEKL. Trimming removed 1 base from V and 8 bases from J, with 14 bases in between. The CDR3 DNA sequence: TGCGCCAGCAGCCAAGCCTCCGGGACAAAAGGCTACACCTTC. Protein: CASSQASGTKGYTF.

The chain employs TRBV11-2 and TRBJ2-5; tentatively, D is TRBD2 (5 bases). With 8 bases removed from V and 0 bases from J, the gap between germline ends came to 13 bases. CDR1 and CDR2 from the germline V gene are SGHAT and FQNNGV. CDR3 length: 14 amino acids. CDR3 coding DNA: TGTGCCAGCCGCCCAGCGGCGTACCAAGAGACCCAGTACTTC. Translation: CASRPAAYQETQYF.

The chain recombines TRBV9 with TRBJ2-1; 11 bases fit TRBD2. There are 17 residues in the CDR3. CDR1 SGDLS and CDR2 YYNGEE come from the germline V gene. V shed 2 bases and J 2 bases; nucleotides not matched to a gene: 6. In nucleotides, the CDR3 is TGTGCCAGCAGCGTTCCCATAGCGGGGGGGCCCTACAATGAGCAGTTCTTC. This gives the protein CASSVPIAGGPYNEQFF.

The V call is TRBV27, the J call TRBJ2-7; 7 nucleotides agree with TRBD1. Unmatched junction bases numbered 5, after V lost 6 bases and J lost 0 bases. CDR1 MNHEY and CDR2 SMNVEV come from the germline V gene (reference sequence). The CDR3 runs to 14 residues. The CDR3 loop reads CASRSGQASYEQYF. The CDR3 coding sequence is TGTGCCAGCAGGTCCGGACAGGCCTCCTACGAGCAGTACTTC.

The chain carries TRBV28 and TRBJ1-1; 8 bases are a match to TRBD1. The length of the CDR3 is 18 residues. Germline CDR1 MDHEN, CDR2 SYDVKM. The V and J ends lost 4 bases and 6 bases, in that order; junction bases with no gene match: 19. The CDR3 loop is CASSSPRTGRTGRAEAFF. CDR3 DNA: TGTGCCAGCAGTTCGCCTAGGACAGGGAGGACGGGGAGGGCTGAAGCTTTCTTT.

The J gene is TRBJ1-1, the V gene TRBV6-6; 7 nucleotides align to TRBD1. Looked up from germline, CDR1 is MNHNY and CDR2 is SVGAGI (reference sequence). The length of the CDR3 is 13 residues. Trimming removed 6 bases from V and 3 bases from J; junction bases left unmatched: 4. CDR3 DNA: TGTGCCAGCAGACAGGGGCTATACACTGAAGCTTTCTTT. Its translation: CASRQGLYTEAFF.

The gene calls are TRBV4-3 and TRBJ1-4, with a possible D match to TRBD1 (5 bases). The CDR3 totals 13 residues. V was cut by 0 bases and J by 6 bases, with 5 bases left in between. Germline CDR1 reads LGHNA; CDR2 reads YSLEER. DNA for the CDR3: TGCGCCAGCAGCCAAGACAGGGATGAAAAACTGTTTTTT. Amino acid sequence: CASSQDRDEKLFF.

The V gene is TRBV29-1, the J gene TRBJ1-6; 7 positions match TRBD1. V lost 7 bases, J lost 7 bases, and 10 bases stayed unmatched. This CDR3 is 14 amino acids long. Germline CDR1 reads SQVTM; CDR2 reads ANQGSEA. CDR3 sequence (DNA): TGCAGCGCCAAACAGGGGAGTCCAAATTCACCCCTCCACTTT. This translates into CSAKQGSPNSPLHF.

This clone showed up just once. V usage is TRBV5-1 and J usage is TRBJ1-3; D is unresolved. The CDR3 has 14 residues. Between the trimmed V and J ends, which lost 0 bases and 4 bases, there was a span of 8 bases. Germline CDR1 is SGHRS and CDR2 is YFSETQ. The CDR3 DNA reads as TGCGCCAGCAGCTTGGGTCCCGGGGGAAACACCATATATTTT. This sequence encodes CASSLGPGGNTIYF.

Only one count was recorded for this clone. CDR3 loop: CASTIAGGLSNEQFF. For the CDR3, the DNA is TGCGCCAGCACCATAGCGGGGGGGCTTTCCAATGAGCAGTTCTTC. The chain couples TRBV5-1 to TRBJ2-1, with 11 bases lining up with TRBD2. V lost 6 bases and J lost 6; bases outside the gene matches: 8. The CDR3 covers 15 residues. CDR1 and CDR2 from the germline V gene are SGHRS and YFSETQ.

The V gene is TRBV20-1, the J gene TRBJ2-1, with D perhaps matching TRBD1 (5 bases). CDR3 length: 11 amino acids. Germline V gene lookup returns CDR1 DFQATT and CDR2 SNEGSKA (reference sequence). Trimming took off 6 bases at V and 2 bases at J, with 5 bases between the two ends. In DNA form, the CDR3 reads TGCAGTGCAGGGGCCTACAATGAGCAGTTCTTC. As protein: CSAGAYNEQFF.

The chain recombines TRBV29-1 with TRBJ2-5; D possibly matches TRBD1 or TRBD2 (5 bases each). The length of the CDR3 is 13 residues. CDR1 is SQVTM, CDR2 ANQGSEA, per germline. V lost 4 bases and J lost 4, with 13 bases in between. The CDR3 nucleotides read TGCAGCGTTGCCGAGGGGCGCTTAGAGACCCAGTACTTC. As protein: CSVAEGRLETQYF.

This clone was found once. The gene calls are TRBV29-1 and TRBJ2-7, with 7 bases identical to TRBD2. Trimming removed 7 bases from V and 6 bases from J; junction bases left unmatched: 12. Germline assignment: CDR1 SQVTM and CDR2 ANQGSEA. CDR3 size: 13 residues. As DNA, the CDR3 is TGCAGCGGATCTAGCGGAGGGGACCCCGAGCAGTACTTC. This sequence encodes CSGSSGGDPEQYF.

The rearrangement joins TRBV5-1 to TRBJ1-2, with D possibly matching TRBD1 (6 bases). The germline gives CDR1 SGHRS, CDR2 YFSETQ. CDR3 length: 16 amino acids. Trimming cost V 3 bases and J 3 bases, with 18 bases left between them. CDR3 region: CASSSETGRTYYGYTF. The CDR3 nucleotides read TGCGCCAGCAGCTCCGAAACAGGGAGGACATACTATGGCTACACCTTC. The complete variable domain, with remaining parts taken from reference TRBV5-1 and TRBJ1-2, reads KAGVTQTPRYLIKTRGQQVTLSCSPISGHRSVSWYQQTPGQGLQFLFEYFSETQRNKGNFPGRFSGRQFSNSRSEMNVSTLELGDSALYLCASSSETGRTYYGYTFGSGTRLTVV.

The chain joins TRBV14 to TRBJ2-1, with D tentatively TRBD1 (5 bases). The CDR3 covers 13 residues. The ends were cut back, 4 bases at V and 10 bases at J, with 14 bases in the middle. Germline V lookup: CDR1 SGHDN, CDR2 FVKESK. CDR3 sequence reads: CASSPRTAGEQFF. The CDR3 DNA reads TGTGCCAGCAGCCCCCGGACCGCAGGGGAGCAGTTCTTC. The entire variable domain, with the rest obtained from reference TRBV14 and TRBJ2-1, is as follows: EAGVTQFPSHSVIEKGQTVTLRCDPISGHDNLYWYRRVMGKEIKFLLHFVKESKQDESGMPNNRFLAERTGGTYSTLKVQPAELEDSGVYFCASSPRTAGEQFFGPGTRLTVL.

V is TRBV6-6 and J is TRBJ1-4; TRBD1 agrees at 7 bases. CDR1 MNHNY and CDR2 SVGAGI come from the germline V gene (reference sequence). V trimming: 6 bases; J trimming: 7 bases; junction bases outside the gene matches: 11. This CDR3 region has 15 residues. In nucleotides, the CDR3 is TGTGCCAGCAGCCAGACGTCGGGACAGAGTGAAAAACTGTTTTTT. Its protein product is CASSQTSGQSEKLFF.

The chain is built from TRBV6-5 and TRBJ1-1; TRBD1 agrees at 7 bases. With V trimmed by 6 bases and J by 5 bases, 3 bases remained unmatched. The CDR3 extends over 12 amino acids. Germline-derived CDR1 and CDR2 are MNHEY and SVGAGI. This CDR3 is CASRTGKTEAFF. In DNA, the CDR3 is TGTGCCAGCAGGACAGGGAAAACTGAAGCTTTCTTT.